The entry below describes one TCR beta chain. Antigen unknown. The ends were cut back, 4 bases at V and 0 bases at J, with 15 bases in the middle. Germline V gene lookup returns CDR1 SGHRS and CDR2 YFSETQ. This CDR3 has 16 residues. This sample stems from a study of beta chain features in type 1 diabetes. Findings and limits, study-wide: Using cDNA template may skew counts toward highly expressing activated cells. Moderate but significant shortening of TCRB CDR3s was recorded in all four CD4+ subsets from Type 1 diabetes patients.

Isolated RNA was reverse transcribed in full, so expressed TCRB transcripts were sequenced. Data came from immunoSEQ multiplex PCR; TCRdb stores just in-frame clones and leaves some out. Of more than 150,000 clones detected, 13% appear once; the ten largest clones hold 0.62%. The TCR comes from a woman aged 18 to 35 in good health. V usage is TRBV5-1 and J usage is TRBJ2-3; D not resolved. The material sequenced was central memory CD4+ T cells from blood. Here the CDR3 reads CASSRASQLSTDTQYF. CDR3 sequence (DNA): TGCGCCAGCAGCCGAGCCTCACAGCTCAGCACAGATACGCAGTATTTT. The whole variable domain, remainder taken from reference TRBV5-1 and TRBJ2-3, is KAGVTQTPRYLIKTRGQQVTLSCSPISGHRSVSWYQQTPGQGLQFLFEYFSETQRNKGNFPGRFSGRQFSNSRSEMNVSTLELGDSALYLCASSRASQLSTDTQYFGPGTRLTVL.